This TCR beta chain was sequenced for a study of Graves' ophthalmopathy and Graves' hyperthyroidism. Each hyperthyroidism patient was newly diagnosed, with under 2 months' duration, and aged 18 to 65. The germline V gene encodes CDR1 DFQATT and CDR2 SNEGSKA (reference sequence). Trimming shortened V by 6 bases and J by 5 bases, and 23 bases separated the two germline ends. This CDR3 spans 15 amino acids. Investigators amplified TCR beta CDR3 regions from RNA transcripts. First-round RT-PCR employed HTBI primers, with a second-round multiplex PCR after it. MiXCR, applied by TCRdb to the multiplex PCR reads, yields one record per CDR3 protein. The sample lists 580,000 or so distinct CDR3 sequences; roughly 40% were seen once.

The sequence was obtained from an adult man with Graves' hyperthyroidism. V is TRBV20-1 and J is TRBJ2-7; the D is unclear. The source material was peripheral blood or thyroid tissue (not recorded which). CDR3 coding DNA: TGCAGTGCCAGCAGCCCCGGGCTACGGAAAGACGAGCAGTACTTC. Amino acids: CSASSPGLRKDEQYF.